This T cell receptor beta chain appears in the sequencing data of a study of Ad26.COV2.S vaccination and SARS-CoV-2 variants. Points from the study as a whole: Placebo recipients showed lower spike-specific TCR breadth than vaccinees. There was reportedly substantial breadth in spike-specific CD8+ and CD4+ T cell responses after vaccination. TCR breadth and depth estimates may have understated total T cell responses.

Note on this clone: As yet, its antigen is unknown.

The data were produced by immunoSEQ multiplex PCR, yet TCRdb's version contains in-frame clones alone and is incomplete. The sample lists roughly 150,000 clones; 80% to 90% were seen once. Sequencing was performed on peripheral blood, taken after recovery from COVID-19. The source of this sequence is a human donor who had recovered from COVID-19.

The CDR3 nucleotides read TGTGCCAGCAGCTTAGCGGGGGCTAGGCCCCCCATTTTTAATGAGCAGTTCTTC. This codes for CASSLAGARPPIFNEQFF. The chain recombines TRBV7-2 with TRBJ2-1; D is possibly TRBD1 (6 bases). Looked up from germline, CDR1 is SGHTA and CDR2 is FQGNSA. The CDR3 extends over 18 amino acids. Trimming stripped 0 bases from V and 7 bases from J, with 22 bases between.